This T cell receptor (beta chain) was captured by sequencing in a study of breast tumors, draining lymph nodes, adjacent tissues. The study, taken as a whole, reports: Tumors had less TCR diversity than lymph nodes, more than nontumor tissue. Data only fit, rather than demonstrated, lymph node origin of most tumor T cells. Luminal-like breast cancer showed significantly greater tumor-nontumor repertoire similarity than basal-like breast cancer did.

Samples came from axillary lymph nodes draining the breast cancer. Ten or more counts support this clonotype. The antigen remains undetermined. TCRdb fed the multiplex PCR reads into MiXCR, producing one record per CDR3 protein. The data hold under 250,000 distinct CDR3 sequences, with roughly 32% observed a single time. CDR1 and CDR2 from the germline V gene are SGHTA and FQGNSA. This CDR3 is built from 15 residues. The ends were cut back, 1 base at V and 2 bases at J, with 9 bases in the middle. Material: axillary lymph node tissue. This chain joins TRBV7-2 and TRBJ1-5; D remains ambiguous. The source is a female donor with breast cancer. Some clones in this sample may be carry-over from other donors' samples. The chain's CDR3 is CASSLVKGRNQPQHF. The CDR3 DNA reads TGTGCCAGCAGCTTAGTGAAGGGTCGCAATCAGCCCCAGCATTTT.